Each of the 28 T cell receptor beta chains below was sequenced from the same sample in a study of PD-L1 blockade in urothelial cancer. Here immunoSEQ multiplex PCR was the method, and the copy in TCRdb shows in-frame clones only, minus some. The table records roughly 130,000 clones, 65% to 85% of them present only once. The time point was: pretreatment peripheral blood. Material: PBMCs, obtained around atezolizumab (anti-PD-L1) treatment. Receptors were obtained from a man aged 50 to 59 with urothelial cancer.

The chain joins TRBV18 to TRBJ1-2; D gene unclear. CDR3 length: 14 amino acids. Trimming stripped 3 bases from V and 7 bases from J, with 15 bases between. Germline V gene data show CDR1 as KGHSH and CDR2 as LQKENI. The CDR3 DNA follows: TGTGCCAGCTCACCCTCCACCCCGGTCGGTGGCTACACCTTC. It translates to CASSPSTPVGGYTF. Variable domain in full (rest from reference TRBV18 and TRBJ1-2): NAGVMQNPRHLVRRRGQEARLRCSPMKGHSHVYWYRQLPEEGLKFMVYLQKENIIDESGMPKERFSAEFPKEGPSILRIQQVVRGDSAAYFCASSPSTPVGGYTFGSGTRLTVV.

The sample holds one count of this clone. J is TRBJ2-3 and V is TRBV4-1; no reliable D call. The V and J ends lost 1 base and 9 bases respectively, with 8 bases between them. CDR1 and CDR2 from the germline V gene are MGHRA and YSYEKL. The CDR3 has 12 amino acids. CDR3 amino acids: CASSQGSDTQYF. As DNA, the CDR3 is TGCGCCAGCAGCCAAGGAAGCGACACGCAGTATTTT.

This rearrangement joins TRBV5-6 to TRBJ2-6; TRBD1 matches at 12 bases. Germline V gene data show CDR1 as SGHDT and CDR2 as YYEEEE. CDR3 size: 18 residues. Trimming took 4 bases from V and 4 from J; bases not matched to a gene: 9. The CDR3 loop is CASSIPGQGAHGANVLTF. The CDR3 DNA follows: TGTGCCAGCAGCATACCGGGACAGGGGGCGCACGGGGCCAACGTCCTGACTTTC.

The rearrangement uses TRBV5-1 and TRBJ1-1, with a tentative D call TRBD1 (5 bases). The CDR3 consists of 16 residues. Trimming shortened V by 0 bases and J by 4 bases, and 16 bases separated the two germline ends. In germline, CDR1 is SGHRS, CDR2 YFSETQ. CDR3 sequence reads: CASSLGSGVSGTEAFF. The CDR3, as DNA: TGCGCCAGCAGCTTGGGGTCGGGGGTTAGTGGCACTGAAGCTTTCTTT.

This clone showed up just a few times. The chain joins TRBV29-1 to TRBJ1-1; no reliable D call. Germline assignment: CDR1 SQVTM and CDR2 ANQGSEA. The CDR3 contains 11 residues. Trimming cost V 6 bases and J 7 bases, with 12 bases left between them. Here the CDR3 reads CSVVPIREAFF. CDR3 DNA sequence: TGCAGCGTGGTGCCTATCCGTGAAGCTTTCTTT. The whole variable domain, filled in from reference TRBV29-1 and TRBJ1-1, reads SAVISQKPSRDICQRGTSLTIQCQVDSQVTMMFWYRQQPGQSLTLIATANQGSEATYESGFVIDKFPISRPNLTFSTLTVSNMSPEDSSIYLCSVVPIREAFFGQGTRLTVV.

The J gene is TRBJ2-7, the V gene TRBV5-1; 9 nucleotides agree with TRBD1. The CDR3 is made up of 14 amino acids. CDR1 SGHRS and CDR2 YFSETQ come from the germline V gene. With 3 bases clipped from V and 2 bases from J, the junction kept 3 bases outside the gene matches. The CDR3 DNA reads as TGCGCCAGCAGCTCCCGACAGGGGGCCTACGAGCAGTACTTC. This encodes CASSSRQGAYEQYF.

The chain employs TRBV6-1 and TRBJ1-4; TRBD1 is a possible D gene (6 bases). The CDR3 runs 13 residues. V was cut by 9 bases and J by 5 bases, with 13 bases left in between. Germline CDR1 and CDR2: MNHNS and SASEGT. CDR3 in DNA: TGTGCCAGTACCATGGGGGCGAATGAAAAACTGTTTTTT. The encoded protein is CASTMGANEKLFF.

This chain connects TRBV29-1 to TRBJ2-1; 8 positions agree with TRBD2. The V gene end was trimmed by 8 bases and the J gene end by 1 base; junction bases not matched to a gene: 10. Germline V gives CDR1 SQVTM, CDR2 ANQGSEA. The CDR3 runs to 15 residues. CDR3 residues: CSLSGGAGSYNEQFF. CDR3 bases: TGCAGCCTCTCGGGGGGGGCGGGATCCTACAATGAGCAGTTCTTC.

V usage is TRBV28 and J usage is TRBJ2-2, with a weak D call TRBD2 (5 bases). The CDR3 is 12 amino acids. Trimming stripped 10 bases from V and 6 bases from J, with 12 bases between. Per germline, CDR1 MDHEN and CDR2 SYDVKM. CDR3 bases: TGTGCCACCACTAGGATTTCCGGGGAGCTGTTTTTT. It is translated as CATTRISGELFF.

V usage is TRBV11-2 and J usage is TRBJ2-7, with D possibly TRBD1 on 5 matching bases. The CDR3 sequence is 15 residues long. Trimming pared 5 bases from V and 4 bases from J, leaving 18 bases between. The germline V gene has CDR1 SGHAT and CDR2 FQNNGV. The CDR3 region is CASSGDSALIYEQYF. CDR3 DNA sequence: TGTGCCAGCAGCGGAGACAGTGCTCTAATTTACGAGCAGTACTTC. Using reference TRBV11-2 and TRBJ2-7 for the parts outside the CDR3, the full variable domain is EAGVAQSPRYKIIEKRQSVAFWCNPISGHATLYWYQQILGQGPKLLIQFQNNGVVDDSQLPKDRFSAERLKGVDSTLKIQPAKLEDSAVYLCASSGDSALIYEQYFGPGTRLTVT.

This clone was picked up one time. V is TRBV9 and J is TRBJ2-5; TRBD2 aligns across 10 bases. The CDR3 runs to 14 residues. The trim removed 0 bases at V and 6 bases at J, leaving 2 bases unmatched. CDR1 and CDR2 (germline): SGDLS, YYNGEE. CDR3 protein: CASSVGAGGQTQYF. Here the CDR3 DNA reads TGTGCCAGCAGCGTAGGAGCGGGAGGGCAGACCCAGTACTTC.

The CDR3 spells CASTSVAAEAFF. CDR3 nucleotides: TGTGCCAGCACCTCTGTCGCGGCTGAAGCTTTCTTT. J is TRBJ1-1 and V is TRBV28; D gene uncertain. Germline CDR1 MDHEN, CDR2 SYDVKM. Between the trimmed V and J ends, which lost 7 bases and 6 bases, there was a span of 12 bases. The length of the CDR3 is 12 residues.

This clone was seen a single time. The chain is built from TRBV6-5 and TRBJ1-2; D is undetermined. Germline CDR1 is MNHEY and CDR2 is SVGAGI. V was shortened by 5 bases and J by 7 bases, with 17 bases between the two germline ends. The CDR3 is made up of 14 amino acids. The CDR3 is CASSPGRVEGGYTF. The CDR3 DNA is TGTGCCAGCAGTCCGGGCCGGGTTGAGGGTGGCTACACCTTC.

V and J are TRBV28 and TRBJ2-2; 11 bases fit TRBD1. V dropped 3 bases and J dropped 5; count of bases not matched to a gene: 5. From germline, CDR1 is MDHEN and CDR2 SYDVKM. This CDR3 comprises 16 residues. For the CDR3, the DNA is TGTGCCAGCAGTTTTGGGGGGACAGGGGGTACCGGGGAGCTGTTTTTT. Translation: CASSFGGTGGTGELFF.

The chain links TRBV28 to TRBJ1-4; possibly TRBD1 for D (5 bases). The CDR3 is 15 residues long. With 6 bases removed from V and 5 bases from J, the gap between germline ends came to 16 bases. Germline V gene sequence: CDR1 MDHEN, CDR2 SYDVKM. The CDR3 spells CASSLMTAVNEKLFF. In DNA form, the CDR3 reads TGTGCCAGCAGCCTAATGACAGCCGTGAATGAAAAACTGTTTTTT.

V and J are TRBV9 and TRBJ2-5; D may be TRBD2 (6 bases). Germline V gives CDR1 SGDLS, CDR2 YYNGEE. The CDR3 loop spans 16 amino acids. Trimming removed 0 bases at V and 5 bases at J, with 17 bases between. CDR3 sequence (DNA): TGTGCCAGCAGCGTAGGGGGCGGGGTCTTAACGGAGACCCAGTACTTC. As protein: CASSVGGGVLTETQYF.

This clone has only one observation. This rearrangement joins TRBV30 to TRBJ2-4; TRBD1 is a possible D gene (5 bases). Trimming shortened V by 2 bases and J by 2 bases, and 7 bases separated the two germline ends. The CDR3 sequence is 13 residues long. CDR1 is GTSNPN and CDR2 is SVGIG in the germline V gene (reference sequence). CDR3 in DNA: TGTGCCTGGAGTCTGGGGCCCAAAAACATTCAGTACTTC. Translating gives CAWSLGPKNIQYF.

A few counts support this clone. V usage is TRBV29-1 and J usage is TRBJ1-1; TRBD1 agrees at 7 bases. CDR3 size: 13 residues. J was trimmed by 5 bases and V by 0 bases; bases with no gene match: 3. Germline values: CDR1 SQVTM, CDR2 ANQGSEA. The CDR3 loop is CSVEDQGVTEAFF. The CDR3 DNA is TGCAGCGTTGAAGATCAGGGGGTGACTGAAGCTTTCTTT.

The J gene is TRBJ2-1, the V gene TRBV27; D gene unclear. Trimming left V 6 bases short and J 4 bases short, with 19 bases between. Germline CDR1 reads MNHEY; CDR2 reads SMNVEV (reference sequence). This CDR3 is built from 16 residues. The CDR3 DNA sequence: TGTGCCAGCAGGTCGGGTGTGGGTGGTGGTTACAATGAGCAGTTCTTC. Amino acid sequence: CASRSGVGGGYNEQFF.

This chain joins TRBV2 and TRBJ2-3; a possible D gene is TRBD2 (6 bases). Germline CDR1 reads SNHLY; CDR2 reads FYNNEI. V dropped 6 bases and J dropped 3 bases, with 7 bases sitting between them. This CDR3 spans 12 amino acids. The CDR3 region has the DNA TGTGCCAGCAGGGGGAGGACAGATACGCAGTATTTT. Protein: CASRGRTDTQYF.

The V call is TRBV6-5, the J call TRBJ2-7; 7 bases match TRBD2. The J segment lost 4 bases and the V segment lost 7 bases, leaving 10 bases of the junction unmatched. This CDR3 region has 14 residues. The germline CDR1 and CDR2 sequences are MNHEY and SVGAGI. CDR3 loop: CASTNTGGSYEQYF. As DNA, the CDR3 is TGTGCCAGCACCAACACCGGCGGGAGTTACGAGCAGTACTTC.

V gene TRBV5-6 combines with J gene TRBJ1-5, with TRBD1 matching 7 bases. Germline CDR1 SGHDT, CDR2 YYEEEE. The CDR3 is made up of 14 amino acids. J lost 6 bases, V lost 0 bases, and 3 bases had no gene match. The CDR3 DNA reads TGTGCCAGCAGCTTGGTAGGGGGCCGTCAGCCCCAGCATTTT. As protein: CASSLVGGRQPQHF. The entire variable domain, with the rest obtained from reference TRBV5-6 and TRBJ1-5, is as follows: DAGVTQSPTHLIKTRGQQVTLRCSPKSGHDTVSWYQQALGQGPQFIFQYYEEEERQRGNFPDRFSGHQFPNYSSELNVNALLLGDSALYLCASSLVGGRQPQHFGDGTRLSIL.

The chain has TRBV5-4 and TRBJ1-2, with D possibly TRBD1 on 5 matching bases. Germline lookup yields CDR1 SGHNT and CDR2 YYREEE (reference sequence). Trimming left V 0 bases short and J 3 bases short, with 9 bases between. The CDR3 is 14 amino acids. CDR3 sequence (DNA): TGTGCCAGCAGCTTGGATTCAGGGTACTATGGCTACACCTTC. It specifies CASSLDSGYYGYTF.

The rearrangement uses TRBV7-9 and TRBJ2-7; D possibly corresponds to TRBD2 (5 bases). Germline CDR1 is SEHNR and CDR2 is FQNEAQ (reference sequence). This CDR3 contains 15 residues. V was cut by 0 bases and J by 4 bases, with 13 bases left in between. The CDR3 is CASSLAAAGGYEQYF. The CDR3, as DNA: TGTGCCAGCAGCTTAGCCGCGGCAGGCGGGTACGAGCAGTACTTC.

The chain carries TRBV5-1 and TRBJ2-1; 13 bases map to TRBD2. The germline gives CDR1 SGHRS, CDR2 YFSETQ. V lost 7 bases and J lost 7; bases outside the gene matches: 5. The CDR3 totals 14 residues. The CDR3 is CASATSGRVNEQFF. The DNA for the CDR3 is TGCGCCAGCGCCACTAGCGGGAGGGTGAATGAGCAGTTCTTC.

The rearrangement joins TRBV7-3 to TRBJ2-2, with 8 bases matching TRBD2. Germline lookup yields CDR1 SGHTA and CDR2 FQGTGA. The CDR3 length is 14 residues. After removal of 5 bases from V and 4 bases from J, the junction contained 3 bases not matched to a gene. CDR3 in amino acids: CASSPLAGTGELFF. In DNA, the CDR3 is TGTGCCAGCAGCCCCCTAGCGGGCACCGGGGAGCTGTTTTTT.

This rearrangement joins TRBV6-6 to TRBJ1-5; weak D call: TRBD1 (5 bases). The CDR3 extends over 16 amino acids. The germline V gene has CDR1 MNHNY and CDR2 SVGAGI (reference sequence). V was shortened by 0 bases and J by 2 bases, with 11 bases between the two germline ends. The CDR3: CASSYSAQARNQPQHF. For the CDR3, the DNA is TGTGCCAGCAGTTACTCGGCACAGGCCCGCAATCAGCCCCAGCATTTT.

V gene TRBV10-3 combines with J gene TRBJ1-6; 7 bases map to TRBD1. The junction had 9 bases not matched to a gene; V was cut back by 3 bases and J by 10 bases. CDR3 length: 15 residues. Germline V CDR1 and CDR2: ENHRY, SYGVKD. The CDR3 spells CAISEGDSPRSPLHF. The CDR3 region has the DNA TGTGCCATCAGTGAAGGGGACAGCCCAAGGTCACCCCTCCACTTT.